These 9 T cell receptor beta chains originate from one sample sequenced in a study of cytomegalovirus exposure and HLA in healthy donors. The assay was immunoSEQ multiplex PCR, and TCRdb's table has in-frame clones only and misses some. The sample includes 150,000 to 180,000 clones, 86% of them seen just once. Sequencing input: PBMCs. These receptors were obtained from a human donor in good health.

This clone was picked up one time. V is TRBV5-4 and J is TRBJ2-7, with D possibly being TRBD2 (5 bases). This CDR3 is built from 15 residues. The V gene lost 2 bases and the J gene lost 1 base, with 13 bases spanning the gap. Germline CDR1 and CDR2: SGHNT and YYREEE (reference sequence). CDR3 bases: TGTGCCAGCAGCTTTGGAGGCAGTTGGTCCTACGAGCAGTACTTC. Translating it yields CASSFGGSWSYEQYF.

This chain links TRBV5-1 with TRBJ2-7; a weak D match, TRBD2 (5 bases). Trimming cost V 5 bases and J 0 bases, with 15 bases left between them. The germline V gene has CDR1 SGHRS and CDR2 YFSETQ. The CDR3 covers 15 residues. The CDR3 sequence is CASRFSPSSSYEQYF. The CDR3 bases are TGCGCCAGCAGGTTCTCACCTAGCAGCTCCTACGAGCAGTACTTC. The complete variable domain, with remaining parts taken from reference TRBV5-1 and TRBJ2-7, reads KAGVTQTPRYLIKTRGQQVTLSCSPISGHRSVSWYQQTPGQGLQFLFEYFSETQRNKGNFPGRFSGRQFSNSRSEMNVSTLELGDSALYLCASRFSPSSSYEQYFGPGTRLTVT.

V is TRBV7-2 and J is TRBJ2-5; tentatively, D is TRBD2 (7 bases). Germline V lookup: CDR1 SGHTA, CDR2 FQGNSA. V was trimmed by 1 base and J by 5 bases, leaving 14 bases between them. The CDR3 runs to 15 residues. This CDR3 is CASSLDGGGGETQYF. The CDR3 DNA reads TGTGCCAGCAGCTTAGATGGGGGGGGCGGGGAGACCCAGTACTTC. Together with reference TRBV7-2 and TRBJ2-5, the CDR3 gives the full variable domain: GAGVSQSPSNKVTEKGKDVELRCDPISGHTALYWYRQSLGQGLEFLIYFQGNSAPDKSGLPSDRFSAERTGGSVSTLTIQRTQQEDSAVYLCASSLDGGGGETQYFGPGTRLLVL.

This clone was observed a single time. The CDR3 nucleotides are TGCGCCAGTTTAAATCTCAAGTCGGTGGATGGCTACACCTTC. Translating gives CASLNLKSVDGYTF. The V and J genes are TRBV10-2 and TRBJ1-2; D unresolved. Deletions cut 9 bases from V and 6 bases from J, with 20 bases between. The CDR3 totals 14 residues. Germline lookup yields CDR1 WSHSY and CDR2 SAAADI.

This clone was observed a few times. The CDR3 DNA is TGTGCCAGCTACCGACAGGACCCCTACGAGCAGTACTTC. It yields the protein CASYRQDPYEQYF. V is TRBV27 and J is TRBJ2-7, with D possibly being TRBD1 (6 bases). Germline V gene lookup returns CDR1 MNHEY and CDR2 SMNVEV (reference sequence). The CDR3 covers 13 residues. The V gene lost 8 bases and the J gene lost 2 bases, with 13 bases spanning the gap.

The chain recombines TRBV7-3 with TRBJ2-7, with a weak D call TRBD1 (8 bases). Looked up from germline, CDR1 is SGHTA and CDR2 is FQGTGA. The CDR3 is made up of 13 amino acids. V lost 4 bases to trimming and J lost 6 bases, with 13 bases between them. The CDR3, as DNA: TGTGCCAGCAGCTCCTACAGGGGGGGCGAGCAGTACTTC. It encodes CASSSYRGGEQYF. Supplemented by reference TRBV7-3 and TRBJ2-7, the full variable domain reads GAGVSQTPSNKVTEKGKYVELRCDPISGHTALYWYRQSLGQGPEFLIYFQGTGAADDSGLPNDRFFAVRPEGSVSTLKIQRTERGDSAVYLCASSSYRGGEQYFGPGTRLTVT.

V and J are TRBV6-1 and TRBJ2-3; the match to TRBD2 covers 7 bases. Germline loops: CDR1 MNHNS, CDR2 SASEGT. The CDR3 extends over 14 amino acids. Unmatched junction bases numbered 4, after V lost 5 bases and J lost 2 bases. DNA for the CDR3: TGTGCCAGCAGTAACGGGGGGTACACAGATACGCAGTATTTT. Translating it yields CASSNGGYTDTQYF.

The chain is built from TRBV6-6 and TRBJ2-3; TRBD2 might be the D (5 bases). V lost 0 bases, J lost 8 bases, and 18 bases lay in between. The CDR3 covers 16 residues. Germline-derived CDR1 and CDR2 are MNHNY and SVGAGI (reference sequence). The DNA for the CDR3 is TGTGCCAGCAGTTACTCGACCCTGGGTTCAGGAGGTACGCAGTATTTT. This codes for CASSYSTLGSGGTQYF.

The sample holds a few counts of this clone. The CDR3: CASSARGRITEAFF. The CDR3 DNA reads as TGCGCCAGCAGCGCCAGGGGTAGGATCACTGAAGCTTTCTTT. The chain links TRBV5-1 to TRBJ1-1, with D tentatively TRBD1 (6 bases). Germline assignment: CDR1 SGHRS and CDR2 YFSETQ. The V end was cut by 4 bases, the J end by 4 bases, with 14 bases between. CDR3 size: 14 residues.